One T cell receptor beta chain is described in this entry. The sample belongs to a study of CD8+CD57+ T cells in acquired aplastic anemia. Study-wide context: DNA per sorted CD4+ or CD8+ sample ranged about 0.2 to 30 ug, averaging approximately 3.3 ug.

For CDR3 and TCR beta VDJ profiling, genomic DNA was the template used. Each CDR3 protein gets one entry after TCRdb re-called the reads with MiXCR. The sample lists some 200,000 distinct CDR3 sequences; roughly half were seen once. V lost 5 bases and J lost 4; bases outside the gene matches: 2. Germline CDR1 reads KGHSH; CDR2 reads LQKENI. The CDR3 runs to 13 residues. Patients picked for sequencing had shown CD8+CD57+ cell expansion detected by flow cytometry. Sequencing used sorted CD4+, CD8+, or CD8+CD57+ T cells (not recorded which) from PBMCs. The genes are TRBV18 and TRBJ2-7; 10 nucleotides agree with TRBD2. The source of this sequence is a human donor with aplastic anemia. The CDR3 DNA follows: TGTGCCAGCTCAAAAGCGGGAGGGTACGAGCAGTACTTC. Translating gives CASSKAGGYEQYF.